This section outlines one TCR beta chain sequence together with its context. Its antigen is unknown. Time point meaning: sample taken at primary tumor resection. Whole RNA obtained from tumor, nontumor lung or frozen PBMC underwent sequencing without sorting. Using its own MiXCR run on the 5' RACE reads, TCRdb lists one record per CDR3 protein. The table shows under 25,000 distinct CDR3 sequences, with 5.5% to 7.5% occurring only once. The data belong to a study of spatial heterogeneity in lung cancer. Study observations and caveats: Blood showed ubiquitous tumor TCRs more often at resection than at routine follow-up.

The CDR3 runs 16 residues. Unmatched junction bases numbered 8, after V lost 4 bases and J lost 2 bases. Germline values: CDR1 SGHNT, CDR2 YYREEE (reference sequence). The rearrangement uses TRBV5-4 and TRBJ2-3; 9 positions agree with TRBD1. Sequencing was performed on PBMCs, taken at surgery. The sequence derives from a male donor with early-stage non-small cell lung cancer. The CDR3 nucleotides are TGTGCCAGCAGCCTCCTCGGACAGGGGCCCACAGATACGCAGTATTTT. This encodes CASSLLGQGPTDTQYF. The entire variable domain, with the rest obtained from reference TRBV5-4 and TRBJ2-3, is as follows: ETGVTQSPTHLIKTRGQQVTLRCSSQSGHNTVSWYQQALGQGPQFIFQYYREEENGRGNFPPRFSGLQFPNYSSELNVNALELDDSALYLCASSLLGQGPTDTQYFGPGTRLTVL.